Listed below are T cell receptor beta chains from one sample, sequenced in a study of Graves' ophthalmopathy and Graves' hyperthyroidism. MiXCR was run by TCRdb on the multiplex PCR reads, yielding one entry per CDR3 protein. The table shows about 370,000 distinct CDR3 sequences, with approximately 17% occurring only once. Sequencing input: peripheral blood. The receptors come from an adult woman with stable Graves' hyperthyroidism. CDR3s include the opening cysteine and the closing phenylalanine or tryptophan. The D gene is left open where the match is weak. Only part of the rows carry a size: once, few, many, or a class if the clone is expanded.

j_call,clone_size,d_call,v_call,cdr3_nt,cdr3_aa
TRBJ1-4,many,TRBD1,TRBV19,TGTGCCAGCCGGGACAGTGCTATCGAAAAACTGTTTTTT,CASRDSAIEKLFF
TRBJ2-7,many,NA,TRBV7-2,TGTGCCAGCAGCTTAGCGGTGGGAGGCCCCTACGAGCAGTACTTC,CASSLAVGGPYEQYF
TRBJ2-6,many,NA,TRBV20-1,TGCAGTGCCGAAGAAGCGGCTGGGGCCAACGTCCTGACTTTC,CSAEEAAGANVLTF
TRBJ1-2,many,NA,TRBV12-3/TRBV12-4,TGTGCCAGCAGTTTAGACCGGCCAAAACTGAACTATGGCTACACCTTC,CASSLDRPKLNYGYTF
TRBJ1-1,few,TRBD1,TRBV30,TGTGCCTGGAGTGTAGGGGACAGGGAGATGAACACTGAAGCTTTCTTT,CAWSVGDREMNTEAFF
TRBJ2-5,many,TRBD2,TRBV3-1,TGTGCCAGCAGCCCTAGAGGGGCTAGCGGGACCCAAGGGACCCAGTACTTC,CASSPRGASGTQGTQYF
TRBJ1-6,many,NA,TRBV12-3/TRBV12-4,TGTGCCAGCAGAGGTTCCGGGGAGCGTAATTCACCCCTCCACTTT,CASRGSGERNSPLHF
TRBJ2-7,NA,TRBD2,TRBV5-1,TGCGCCAGCAGCCTTGGGACTAGCGGGAGTCCCGAGAAGGGGGAGCAGTACTTC,CASSLGTSGSPEKGEQYF
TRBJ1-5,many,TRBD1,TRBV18,TGTGCCAGCTCACGAACAGGGGAGCTGTTGCAGCCCCAGCATTTT,CASSRTGELLQPQHF
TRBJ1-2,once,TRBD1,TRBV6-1,TGTGCCAGCAGTGAAACACAGGGGAGCTATGGCTACACCTTC,CASSETQGSYGYTF
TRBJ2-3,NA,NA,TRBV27,TGTGCCAGCAGCTCGGAACCAAATACGCAGTATTTT,CASSSEPNTQYF